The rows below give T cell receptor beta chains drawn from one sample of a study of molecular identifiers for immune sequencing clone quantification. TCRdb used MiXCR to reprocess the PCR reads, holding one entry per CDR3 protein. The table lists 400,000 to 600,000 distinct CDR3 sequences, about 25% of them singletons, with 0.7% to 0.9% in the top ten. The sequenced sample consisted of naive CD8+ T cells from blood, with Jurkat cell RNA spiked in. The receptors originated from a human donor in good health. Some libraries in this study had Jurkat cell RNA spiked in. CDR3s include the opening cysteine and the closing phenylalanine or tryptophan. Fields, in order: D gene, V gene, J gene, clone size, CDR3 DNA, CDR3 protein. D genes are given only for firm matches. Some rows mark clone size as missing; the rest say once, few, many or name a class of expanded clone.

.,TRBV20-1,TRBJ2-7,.,TGCAGTGCTAGCTGGGACGGGTCCTACGAGCAGTACTTC,CSASWDGSYEQYF
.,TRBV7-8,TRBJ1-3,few,TGTGCCAGCAGCTTAGGCCGGAGCTCTGGAGACACCATATATTTT,CASSLGRSSGDTIYF
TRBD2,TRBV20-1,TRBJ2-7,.,TGCAGTGATAGACCCATACTAGCGGGAGGGCCCTTTACCTACGAGCAGTACTTC,CSDRPILAGGPFTYEQYF
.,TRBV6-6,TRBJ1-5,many,TGTGCCAGCAGCCCAGTGAGTGGGAATCAGCCCCAGCATTTT,CASSPVSGNQPQHF
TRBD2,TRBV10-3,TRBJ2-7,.,TGTGCCATCATGGACGGCTCTTTAGCGGGGGGGCCGGTGCAGTACTTC,CAIMDGSLAGGPVQYF
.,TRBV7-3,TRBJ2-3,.,TGTGCCAGCAGCTCGGGCCTCGCAGGGAAGGATGCGCAGTATTTT,CASSSGLAGKDAQYF
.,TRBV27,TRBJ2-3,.,TGTGCCAGCAGTTTATCGACGGGTTTCACAGATACGCAGTATTTT,CASSLSTGFTDTQYF
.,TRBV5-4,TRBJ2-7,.,TGTGCCAGCAGCTTGGATAGTCAAGCCATGGGCTACGAGCAGTACTTC,CASSLDSQAMGYEQYF
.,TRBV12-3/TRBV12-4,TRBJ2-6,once,TGTGCCAGCAGTTCGTTGACAGGAGGGCTGGCCAACGTCCTGACTTTC,CASSSLTGGLANVLTF
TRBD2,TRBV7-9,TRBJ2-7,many,TGTGCCAGCAGCTTAGCCGTACTAGCGGGAGGGTACGAGCAGTACTTC,CASSLAVLAGGYEQYF
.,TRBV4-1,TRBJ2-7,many,TGCGCCAGCAGCCAATTCCCCGGGACACTGTCCTACGAGCAGTACTTC,CASSQFPGTLSYEQYF
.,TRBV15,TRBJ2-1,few,TGTGCCACCAGCCTGGGAAGGACCTCCTACAATGAGCAGTTCTTC,CATSLGRTSYNEQFF
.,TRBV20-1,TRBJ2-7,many,TGCAGTGCTAGAAACTTGAGCTCCTACGAGCAGTACTTC,CSARNLSSYEQYF
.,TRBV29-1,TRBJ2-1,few,TGCAGCGTTGTCGGGGTTTACAATGAGCAGTTCTTC,CSVVGVYNEQFF
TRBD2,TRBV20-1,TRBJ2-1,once,TGCAGTGCTGGACCGCTAGCGGGAGACCACAATGAGCAGTTCTTC,CSAGPLAGDHNEQFF
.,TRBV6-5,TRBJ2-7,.,TGTGCCAGCGGTTACTCAAGACAATACGAGCAGTACTTC,CASGYSRQYEQYF
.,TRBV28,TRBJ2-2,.,TGTGCCAGCAGTTTAACCCCCGCCGGGGAGCTGTTTTTT,CASSLTPAGELFF
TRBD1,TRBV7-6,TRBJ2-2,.,TGTGCCAGCAGCTATGGCCGGGACAGGGAGGTTTCCGGGGAGCTGCTTTTT,CASSYGRDREVSGELLF
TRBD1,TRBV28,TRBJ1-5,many,TGTGCCAGCAGTTCAATACAGGGGGGTCAGCCCCAGCATTTT,CASSSIQGGQPQHF
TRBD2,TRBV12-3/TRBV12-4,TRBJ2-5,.,TGTGCCAGCAGTGAATACCGACTAGCGGGAAGTCAAGAGACCCAGTACTTC,CASSEYRLAGSQETQYF
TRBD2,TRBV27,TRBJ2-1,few,TGTGCCAGCAGTTCCTTTGCCGGACTAGCGGGAGTATTTGATGAGCAGTTCTTC,CASSSFAGLAGVFDEQFF
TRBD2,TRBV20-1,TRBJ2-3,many,TGCAGTGCTCCACGGACTAGCGGGGGCTACAGCACAGATACGCAGTATTTT,CSAPRTSGGYSTDTQYF
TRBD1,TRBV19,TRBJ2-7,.,TGTGCCAGTAGTATTGTAGGGGGCAGAACCTACGAGCAGTACTTC,CASSIVGGRTYEQYF
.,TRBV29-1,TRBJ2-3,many,TGCAGCGTTGAAGACGTGACTACTAGACCTAGCACAGATACGCAGTATTTT,CSVEDVTTRPSTDTQYF
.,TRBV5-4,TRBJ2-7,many,TGTGCCAGCAGCTTTCAGGGGTCGGAGGAGCAGTACTTC,CASSFQGSEEQYF
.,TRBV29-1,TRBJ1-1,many,TGCAGCGTTCCTAAGGGGCAGGGGACGAACACTGAAGCTTTCTTT,CSVPKGQGTNTEAFF
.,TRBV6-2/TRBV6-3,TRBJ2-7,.,TGTGCCAGCAGGGAGATTGGGGGGGCGCATCCCTACGAGCAGTACTTC,CASREIGGAHPYEQYF
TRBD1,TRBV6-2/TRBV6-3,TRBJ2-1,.,TGTGCCAGCAGTCCCTGGACAGGGGTGCGGTACAATGAGCAGTTCTTC,CASSPWTGVRYNEQFF
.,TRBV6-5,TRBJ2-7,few,TGTGCCAGCAGTTATAGGGGGGATTATAACGAGCAGTACTTC,CASSYRGDYNEQYF
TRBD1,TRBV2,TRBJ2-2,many,TGTGCCAGCAGGAAAAGGGGACAGGCTTACACCGGGGAGCTGTTTTTT,CASRKRGQAYTGELFF
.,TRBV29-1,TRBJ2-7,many,TGCAGCGTTGATATATACGAGCAGTACTTC,CSVDIYEQYF
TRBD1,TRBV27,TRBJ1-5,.,TGTGCCAGCGGCCCCCAATCCGGGACAGGGGTCTTTGGGGGCAATCAGCCCCAGCATTTT,CASGPQSGTGVFGGNQPQHF
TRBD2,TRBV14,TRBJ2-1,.,TGTGCCAGCAGCCCGCCGGGACTAGCGGGGAATGAGCAGTTCTTC,CASSPPGLAGNEQFF
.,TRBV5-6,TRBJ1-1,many,TGTGCCAGCAGCTTGGATCCCGGGGGCGGAACTGAAGCTTTCTTT,CASSLDPGGGTEAFF
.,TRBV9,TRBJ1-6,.,TGTGCCAGCAGCGTAGGGGTTGTTGGATCACCCCTCCACTTT,CASSVGVVGSPLHF
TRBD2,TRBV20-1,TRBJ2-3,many,TGCAGTGCTAGTTTCACCCGCAGGACTAGCGAAACAGATACGCAGTATTTT,CSASFTRRTSETDTQYF
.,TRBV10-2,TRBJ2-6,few,TGCGCCAGCAGTGAGTCAAACTCTGGGGCCAACGTCCTGACTTTC,CASSESNSGANVLTF
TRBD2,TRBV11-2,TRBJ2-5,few,TGTGCCAGCAGCCCAGGACTAGCGGGAGTGGTGGAGACCCAGTACTTC,CASSPGLAGVVETQYF
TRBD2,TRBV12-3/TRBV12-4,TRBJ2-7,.,TGTGCCAGCAGTTTGACTAGCGGCCACGAGCAGTACTTC,CASSLTSGHEQYF
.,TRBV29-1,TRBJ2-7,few,TGCCGCGTTGTTACCTTGGGGGAGCAGTACTTC,CRVVTLGEQYF
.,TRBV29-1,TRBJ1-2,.,TGCAGCGTTGACCAGAGCTATGGCTACATCTTC,CSVDQSYGYIF
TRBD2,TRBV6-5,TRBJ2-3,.,TGTGCCAGCAGTCCTAGCGGGGCCACAGATACGCAGTATTTT,CASSPSGATDTQYF
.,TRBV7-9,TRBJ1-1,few,TGTGCCAGCAGCTTAGTAGGGCCGAACACTGAAGCTTTCTTT,CASSLVGPNTEAFF
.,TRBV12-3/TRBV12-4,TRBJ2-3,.,TGTGCCAGCAGCACCCTAGGAGTCGATACGCAGTATTTT,CASSTLGVDTQYF
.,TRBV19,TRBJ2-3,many,TGTGCCAGTAGTATAAACAGGGGGAGGGGCACAGATACGCAGTATTTT,CASSINRGRGTDTQYF
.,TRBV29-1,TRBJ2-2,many,TGCAGCGTTGAGGAAATCGGAGCGAACACCGGGGAGCTGTTTTTT,CSVEEIGANTGELFF